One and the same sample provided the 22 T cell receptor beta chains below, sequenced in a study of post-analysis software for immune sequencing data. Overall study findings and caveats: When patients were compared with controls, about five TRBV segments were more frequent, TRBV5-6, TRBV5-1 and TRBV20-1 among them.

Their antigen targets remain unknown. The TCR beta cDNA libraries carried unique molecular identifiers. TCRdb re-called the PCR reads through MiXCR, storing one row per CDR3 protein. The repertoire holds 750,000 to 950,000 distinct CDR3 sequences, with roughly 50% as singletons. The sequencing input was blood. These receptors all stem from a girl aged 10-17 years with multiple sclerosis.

CDR3 in DNA: TGTGCCACCAGCTACACAAGGGTCTCAGATACGCAGTATTTT. Its translation: CATSYTRVSDTQYF. The rearrangement uses TRBV15 and TRBJ2-3; no definite D call. V shed 5 bases and J shed 4 bases, with 13 bases lying between them. From germline, CDR1 is LNHNV and CDR2 YYDKDF (reference sequence). The CDR3 length is 14 residues.

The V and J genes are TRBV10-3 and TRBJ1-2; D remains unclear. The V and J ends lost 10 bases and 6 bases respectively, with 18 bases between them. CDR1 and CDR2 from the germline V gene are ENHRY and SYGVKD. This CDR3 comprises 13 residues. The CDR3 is CATRILNSDGYTF. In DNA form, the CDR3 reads TGTGCCACGAGAATCCTAAACTCGGATGGCTACACCTTC.

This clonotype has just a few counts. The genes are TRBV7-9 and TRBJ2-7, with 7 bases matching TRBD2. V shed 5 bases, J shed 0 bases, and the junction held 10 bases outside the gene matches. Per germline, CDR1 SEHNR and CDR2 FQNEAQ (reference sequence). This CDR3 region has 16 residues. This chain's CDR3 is CASSGHHSGLSYEQYF. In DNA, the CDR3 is TGTGCCAGCAGCGGGCACCATAGCGGGCTCTCCTACGAGCAGTACTTC. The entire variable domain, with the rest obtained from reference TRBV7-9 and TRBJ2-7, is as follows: DTGVSQNPRHKITKRGQNVTFRCDPISEHNRLYWYRQTLGQGPEFLTYFQNEAQLEKSRLLSDRFSAERPKGSFSTLEIQRTEQGDSAMYLCASSGHHSGLSYEQYFGPGTRLTVT.

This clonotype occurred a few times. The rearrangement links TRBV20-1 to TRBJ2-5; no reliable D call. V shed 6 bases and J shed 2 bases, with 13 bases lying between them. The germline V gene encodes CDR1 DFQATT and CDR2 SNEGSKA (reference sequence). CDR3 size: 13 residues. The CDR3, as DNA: TGCAGTGCCCCTCTCCCCAGTCAAGAGACCCAGTACTTC. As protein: CSAPLPSQETQYF.

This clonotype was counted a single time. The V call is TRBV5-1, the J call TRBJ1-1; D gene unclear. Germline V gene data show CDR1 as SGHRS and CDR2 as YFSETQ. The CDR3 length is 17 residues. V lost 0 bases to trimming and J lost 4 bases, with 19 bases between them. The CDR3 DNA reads TGCGCCAGCAGCTTGGCCGGCACAGCCCCAAGAGGCACTGAAGCTTTCTTT. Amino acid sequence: CASSLAGTAPRGTEAFF.

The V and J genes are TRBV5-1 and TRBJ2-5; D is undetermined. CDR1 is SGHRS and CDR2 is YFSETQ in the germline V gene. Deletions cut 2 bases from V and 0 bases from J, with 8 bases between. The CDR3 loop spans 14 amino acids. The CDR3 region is CASSFGTYQETQYF. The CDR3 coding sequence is TGCGCCAGCAGCTTCGGCACGTACCAAGAGACCCAGTACTTC.

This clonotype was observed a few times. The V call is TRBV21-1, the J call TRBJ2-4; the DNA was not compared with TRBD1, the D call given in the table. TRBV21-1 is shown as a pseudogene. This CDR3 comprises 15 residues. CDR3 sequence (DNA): TGTGCCAGCAGCTGGCAGGGACGAGCCAAAAACATTCAGTACTTC. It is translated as CASSWQGRAKNIQYF.

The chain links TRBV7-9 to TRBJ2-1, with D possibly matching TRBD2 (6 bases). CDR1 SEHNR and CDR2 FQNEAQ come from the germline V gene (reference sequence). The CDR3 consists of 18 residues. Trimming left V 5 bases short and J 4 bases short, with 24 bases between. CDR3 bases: TGTGCCAGCAGCCCTACTCTGGGGGGAGGAAACGTTTACAATGAGCAGTTCTTC. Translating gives CASSPTLGGGNVYNEQFF.

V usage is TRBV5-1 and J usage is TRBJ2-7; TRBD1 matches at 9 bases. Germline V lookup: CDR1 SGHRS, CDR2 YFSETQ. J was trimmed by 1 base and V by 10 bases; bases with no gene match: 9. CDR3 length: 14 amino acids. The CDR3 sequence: CAGGPGQGSYEQYF. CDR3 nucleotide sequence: TGCGCCGGCGGGCCGGGACAGGGTTCCTACGAGCAGTACTTC. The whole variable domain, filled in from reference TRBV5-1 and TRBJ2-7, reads KAGVTQTPRYLIKTRGQQVTLSCSPISGHRSVSWYQQTPGQGLQFLFEYFSETQRNKGNFPGRFSGRQFSNSRSEMNVSTLELGDSALYLCAGGPGQGSYEQYFGPGTRLTVT.

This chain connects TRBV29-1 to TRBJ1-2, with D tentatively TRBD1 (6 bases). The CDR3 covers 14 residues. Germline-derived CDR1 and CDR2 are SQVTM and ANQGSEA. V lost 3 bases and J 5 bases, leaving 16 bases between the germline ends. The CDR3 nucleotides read TGCAGCGTTGAGGCACAGGGAACTGGTTATGGCTACACCTTC. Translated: CSVEAQGTGYGYTF. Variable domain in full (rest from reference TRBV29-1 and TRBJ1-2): SAVISQKPSRDICQRGTSLTIQCQVDSQVTMMFWYRQQPGQSLTLIATANQGSEATYESGFVIDKFPISRPNLTFSTLTVSNMSPEDSSIYLCSVEAQGTGYGYTFGSGTRLTVV.

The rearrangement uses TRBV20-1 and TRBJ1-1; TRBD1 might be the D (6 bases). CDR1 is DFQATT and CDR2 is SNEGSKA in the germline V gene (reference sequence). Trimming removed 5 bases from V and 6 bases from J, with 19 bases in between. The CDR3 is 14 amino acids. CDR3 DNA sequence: TGCAGTGCTCCACCCGGACAGAGTTTCGCTGAAGCTTTCTTT. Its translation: CSAPPGQSFAEAFF.

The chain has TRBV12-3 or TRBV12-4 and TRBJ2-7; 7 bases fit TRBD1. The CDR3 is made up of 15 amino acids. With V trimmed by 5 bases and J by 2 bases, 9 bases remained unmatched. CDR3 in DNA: TGTGCCAGCAGTCGCGGCCGGGACAGCACCTACGAGCAGTACTTC. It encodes CASSRGRDSTYEQYF.

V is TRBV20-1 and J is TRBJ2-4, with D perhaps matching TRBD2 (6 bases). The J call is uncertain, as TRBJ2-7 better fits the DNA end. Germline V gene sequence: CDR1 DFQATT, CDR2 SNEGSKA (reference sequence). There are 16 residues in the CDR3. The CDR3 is CSATGELAGGPHEQYF. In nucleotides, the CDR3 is TGCAGTGCAACCGGGGAACTAGCAGGAGGGCCTCACGAGCAGTACTTC.

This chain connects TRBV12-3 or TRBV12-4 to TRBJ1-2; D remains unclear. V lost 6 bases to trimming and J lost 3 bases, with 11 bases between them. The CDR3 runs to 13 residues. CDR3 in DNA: TGTGCCAGCAGCCCTCGCCCATACTATGGCTACACCTTC. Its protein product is CASSPRPYYGYTF.

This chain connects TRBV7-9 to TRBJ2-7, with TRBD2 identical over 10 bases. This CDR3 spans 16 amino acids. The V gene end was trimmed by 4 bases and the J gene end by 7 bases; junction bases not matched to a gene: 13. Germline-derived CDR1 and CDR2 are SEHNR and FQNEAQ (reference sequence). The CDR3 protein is CASSSLRLAGLGEQYF. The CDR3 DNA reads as TGTGCCAGCAGCTCCCTTCGACTAGCGGGCTTGGGGGAGCAGTACTTC.

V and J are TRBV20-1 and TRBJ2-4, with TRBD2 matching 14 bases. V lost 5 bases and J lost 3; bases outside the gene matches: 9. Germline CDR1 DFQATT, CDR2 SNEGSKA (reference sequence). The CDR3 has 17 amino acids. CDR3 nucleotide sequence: TGCAGTGCTGACAAACCGGGACTAGCGGGAGTCAAAAACATTCAGTACTTC. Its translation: CSADKPGLAGVKNIQYF.

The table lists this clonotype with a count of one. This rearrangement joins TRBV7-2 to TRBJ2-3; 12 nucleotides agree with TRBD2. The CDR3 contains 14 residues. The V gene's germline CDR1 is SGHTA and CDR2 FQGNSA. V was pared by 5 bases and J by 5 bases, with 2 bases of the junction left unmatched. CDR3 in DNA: TGTGCCAGCAGCACTAGCGGGGGGAAAGATACGCAGTATTTT. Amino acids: CASSTSGGKDTQYF.

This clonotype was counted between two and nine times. CDR3 loop: CASRSLSGNHEQYF. As DNA, the CDR3 is TGTGCCAGCAGGTCCCTCAGCGGGAACCACGAGCAGTACTTC. The rearrangement joins TRBV12-3 or TRBV12-4 to TRBJ2-4, with TRBD2 matching 7 bases. The end of the DNA aligns better with TRBJ2-7, so the J call may be wrong. The CDR3 loop spans 14 amino acids.

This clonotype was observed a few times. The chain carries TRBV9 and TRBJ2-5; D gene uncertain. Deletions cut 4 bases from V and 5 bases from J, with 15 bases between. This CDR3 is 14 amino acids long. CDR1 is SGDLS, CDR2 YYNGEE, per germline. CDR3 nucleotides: TGTGCCAGCAGCCCTCGGAAGGGATGGGAGACCCAGTACTTC. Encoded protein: CASSPRKGWETQYF.

The CDR3 coding sequence is TGTGCCAGCAGCTTAGAAGGGGCGAGGAATTCACCCCTCCACTTT. Translating it yields CASSLEGARNSPLHF. The chain has TRBV7-2 and TRBJ1-6; possibly TRBD1 for D (5 bases). The V end lost 1 base, the J end lost 7 bases, and 11 bases lay between the germline ends. The CDR3 is made up of 15 amino acids. Germline V CDR1 and CDR2: SGHTA, FQGNSA. Combining the CDR3 with reference TRBV7-2 and TRBJ1-6 gives the whole variable domain GAGVSQSPSNKVTEKGKDVELRCDPISGHTALYWYRQSLGQGLEFLIYFQGNSAPDKSGLPSDRFSAERTGGSVSTLTIQRTQQEDSAVYLCASSLEGARNSPLHFGNGTRLTVT.

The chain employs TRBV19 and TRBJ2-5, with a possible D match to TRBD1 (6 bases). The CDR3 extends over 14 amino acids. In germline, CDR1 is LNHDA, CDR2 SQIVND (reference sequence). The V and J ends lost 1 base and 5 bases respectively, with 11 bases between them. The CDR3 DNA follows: TGTGCCAGTAGTATAGGCCAGGGGAGCGAGACCCAGTACTTC. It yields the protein CASSIGQGSETQYF.

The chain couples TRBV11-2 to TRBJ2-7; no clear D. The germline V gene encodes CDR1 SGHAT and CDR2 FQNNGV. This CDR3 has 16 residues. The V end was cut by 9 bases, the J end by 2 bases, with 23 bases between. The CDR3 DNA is TGTGCCAGTGGACCCCCTCTACCGTGGGGTCCCTACGAGCAGTACTTC. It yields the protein CASGPPLPWGPYEQYF.